Sequencing of this T cell receptor (beta chain) was carried out in a study of blood T cell repertoires in COVID-19. Turning to the study itself: Sample material is recorded as cDNA or gDNA derived from T cells, B-cell-depleted T cells, or PBMCs.

Methods used by the authors: Reference gene primer amplification gave nucleated cell count estimates. Profiling relied on immunoSEQ multiplex PCR, and the TCRdb table lists in-frame clones only, not all of them. The DNA was the basis for D and trimming; V, J and clone size are from that table. The sample records 30,000 to 40,000 clones, 87% being singletons. CDR3 length: 15 residues. V was clipped by 5 bases and J by 0 bases, with 11 bases between them. Germline CDR1 reads SGHTA; CDR2 reads FQGNSA. The sequencing input was peripheral blood. This TCR was recovered from a man between 60 and 70 years old with active COVID-19. The chain employs TRBV7-2 and TRBJ2-1; the D gene is possibly TRBD2 (5 bases). The CDR3 DNA is TGTGCCAGCAGCCCGATTGGGAGCTCCTACAATGAGCAGTTCTTC. Translating it yields CASSPIGSSYNEQFF.